The TCR beta chain under discussion was sequenced for a study of technical replicates of blood from a few donors. The CDR3 totals 15 residues. CDR1 is SGHVS and CDR2 is FQNEAQ in the germline V gene. Sequencing was performed with immunoSEQ multiplex PCR; in TCRdb, only in-frame clones are kept and a portion is missing. The sample records over 50,000 clones, around 87% being singletons. To note about this clone: A junction end diverges from the germline sequence, so it may reflect a read error.

The receptor comes from a human donor in good health. Some clones in this sample may be carry-over from other donors' samples. The V and J genes are TRBV7-8 and TRBJ1-6; TRBD1 might be the D (5 bases). The sequenced sample consisted of PBMCs. CDR3 in DNA: TGTGCCAGCAGCTTAGTGGAGGGGTCGGTTTCACTCCTCCACTTT. Translation gives CASSLVEGSVSLLHF.